This is a list of T cell receptor beta chains from one sample in a study of metastatic and nonmetastatic thyroid tumors. TCRdb recomputed clones from the PCR reads via MiXCR. The sample holds some 69,000 clones, around 14% seen once. The sequenced sample was blood. The receptors were sampled from a male donor with papillary thyroid cancer or a benign thyroid nodule (not recorded which). Some clones in this sample may be carry-over from other donors' samples. Each CDR3 is given with its conserved first and last residue. Fields, in order: D gene, V gene, J gene, clone size, CDR3 DNA, CDR3 protein. A D gene is named only where the DNA matches it firmly. Where a row states a size, it is once, few, many or the class of an expanded clone; other rows omit it.

d_gene: TRBD1
v_gene: TRBV29-1
j_gene: TRBJ2-1
abundance: -
CDR3nt: TGCAGCGTAGCCGGGGACAGGGTAGATGAGCAGTTCTTC
CDR3aa: CSVAGDRVDEQFF

d_gene: TRBD1
v_gene: TRBV28
j_gene: TRBJ2-5
abundance: many
CDR3nt: TGTGCCAGCAGTCGATCAGGGGGCCCGGAGACCCAGTACTTC
CDR3aa: CASSRSGGPETQYF

d_gene: -
v_gene: TRBV6-2/TRBV6-3
j_gene: TRBJ2-5
abundance: few
CDR3nt: TGTGCCAGCAGTTACGGCTCTTGGGAGGAGACCCAGTACTTC
CDR3aa: CASSYGSWEETQYF

d_gene: TRBD1
v_gene: TRBV2
j_gene: TRBJ1-2
abundance: many
CDR3nt: TGTGCCAGCAGGGGACAGGGGATCTATGGCTACACCTTC
CDR3aa: CASRGQGIYGYTF

d_gene: -
v_gene: TRBV19
j_gene: TRBJ1-1
abundance: many
CDR3nt: TGTGCCAGTAGTTCCAGCGGGAACACTGAAGCTTTCTTT
CDR3aa: CASSSSGNTEAFF

d_gene: TRBD2
v_gene: TRBV6-2/TRBV6-3
j_gene: TRBJ2-1
abundance: -
CDR3nt: TGTGCCAGCAGCCACACTGGACTAGCGACCTACAATGAGCAGTTCTTC
CDR3aa: CASSHTGLATYNEQFF

d_gene: -
v_gene: TRBV18
j_gene: TRBJ2-3
abundance: many
CDR3nt: TGTGCCAGCTCACCAACCCAGCGAGCAGATACGCAGTATTTT
CDR3aa: CASSPTQRADTQYF

d_gene: -
v_gene: TRBV27
j_gene: TRBJ1-6
abundance: -
CDR3nt: TGTGCCAGCAGATCTCCAGGGTTCCGATCACCCCTCCACTTT
CDR3aa: CASRSPGFRSPLHF

d_gene: TRBD2
v_gene: TRBV6-1
j_gene: TRBJ2-1
abundance: few
CDR3nt: TGTGCCAGCAGTGTACCGGTCAGCGGGAGTTGGAACAATGAGCAGTTCTTC
CDR3aa: CASSVPVSGSWNNEQFF

d_gene: -
v_gene: TRBV5-1
j_gene: TRBJ2-1
abundance: many
CDR3nt: TGCGCCAGCAGCTTGGCCCCCGGGCGGTCCTACAATGAGCAGTTCTTT
CDR3aa: CASSLAPGRSYNEQFF

d_gene: -
v_gene: TRBV5-6
j_gene: TRBJ1-2
abundance: many
CDR3nt: TGTGCCAGCAGCTTAGGCTCTTTAAACTATGGCTACACCTTC
CDR3aa: CASSLGSLNYGYTF

d_gene: -
v_gene: TRBV20-1
j_gene: TRBJ1-1
abundance: many
CDR3nt: TGCAGTGCTAGAGAAGTCCCGGGGATCACTGAAGCTTTCTTT
CDR3aa: CSAREVPGITEAFF

d_gene: TRBD1
v_gene: TRBV6-1
j_gene: TRBJ1-2
abundance: many
CDR3nt: TGTGCCAGCAGTCTACAGGGGGCGGGCGGCTACACCTTC
CDR3aa: CASSLQGAGGYTF

d_gene: -
v_gene: TRBV10-2
j_gene: TRBJ2-7
abundance: many
CDR3nt: TGCACCAGCGGTCGGGGGCGCGAGCAGTACTTC
CDR3aa: CTSGRGREQYF

d_gene: TRBD2
v_gene: TRBV3-1
j_gene: TRBJ2-4
abundance: few
CDR3nt: TGTGCCAGCAGCCAAGGAGTTAGCGGGAGGGGAGCCAAAAACATTCAGTACTTC
CDR3aa: CASSQGVSGRGAKNIQYF

d_gene: -
v_gene: TRBV12-3/TRBV12-4
j_gene: TRBJ1-4
abundance: few
CDR3nt: TGTGCCAGCAGCGGGAGGGCTCTCCCCGAAAAACTGTTTTTC
CDR3aa: CASSGRALPEKLFF

d_gene: -
v_gene: TRBV7-3
j_gene: TRBJ2-1
abundance: many
CDR3nt: TGTGCCAGCAGCTTATTTGACGAGAGCGAGCAGTTCTTC
CDR3aa: CASSLFDESEQFF

d_gene: -
v_gene: TRBV28
j_gene: TRBJ1-4
abundance: many
CDR3nt: TGTGCCAGCAGTCCTACCGGGACCCCCAGAGAAAAACTGTTTTTT
CDR3aa: CASSPTGTPREKLFF

d_gene: -
v_gene: TRBV28
j_gene: TRBJ2-3
abundance: few
CDR3nt: TGTGCCAGCAGTAAAGCAGCTAGAGGGAGGACGGTGGACGCAGATACGCAGTATTTT
CDR3aa: CASSKAARGRTVDADTQYF

d_gene: TRBD2
v_gene: TRBV30
j_gene: TRBJ2-5
abundance: many
CDR3nt: TGTGCCTGGGTCCGGGGACTAGCGGGACAAGAGACCCAGTACTTC
CDR3aa: CAWVRGLAGQETQYF

d_gene: TRBD2
v_gene: TRBV28
j_gene: TRBJ2-3
abundance: many
CDR3nt: TGTGCCAGCAGTTTTATGTCGGGCGGGAGGGACACAGATACGCAGTATTTT
CDR3aa: CASSFMSGGRDTDTQYF

d_gene: -
v_gene: TRBV9
j_gene: TRBJ1-6
abundance: -
CDR3nt: TGTGCCAGCAGCGGAACTCAGGGTATAAGGTCACCTCTCCACTTC
CDR3aa: CASSGTQGIRSPLHF

d_gene: -
v_gene: TRBV20-1
j_gene: TRBJ2-5
abundance: many
CDR3nt: TGCAGTGCTAGAACCGTCCGTGTGGAGACCCAGTACTTC
CDR3aa: CSARTVRVETQYF

d_gene: TRBD2
v_gene: TRBV20-1
j_gene: TRBJ2-1
abundance: -
CDR3nt: TGCAGTGCCACGTCTAGCGGGAGTTTCTACAATGAGCAGTTCTTC
CDR3aa: CSATSSGSFYNEQFF

d_gene: -
v_gene: TRBV7-2
j_gene: TRBJ2-5
abundance: once
CDR3nt: TGTGCCAGCAGCTTAGTGACTAGCTGGACAGAGACCCATTACTTC
CDR3aa: CASSLVTSWTETHYF

d_gene: TRBD1
v_gene: TRBV7-9
j_gene: TRBJ1-2
abundance: many
CDR3nt: TGTGCCAGCAGCTTAGCGGGACAGGGATCTGGCTACACCTTC
CDR3aa: CASSLAGQGSGYTF

d_gene: -
v_gene: TRBV10-1
j_gene: TRBJ2-3
abundance: many
CDR3nt: TGCGCCAGCAGTGAGTCGTCCAGGGAGTACACAGATACGCAGTATTTT
CDR3aa: CASSESSREYTDTQYF

d_gene: TRBD2
v_gene: TRBV6-1
j_gene: TRBJ2-1
abundance: many
CDR3nt: TGTGCCAGCAGTCGGACTAGCGGGAGGGTTGACAATGAGCAGTTCTTC
CDR3aa: CASSRTSGRVDNEQFF

d_gene: -
v_gene: TRBV10-3
j_gene: TRBJ2-4
abundance: many
CDR3nt: TGTGCCATCAGTGACTCGAAGGGGGAAAGGAGCATTCAGTACTTC
CDR3aa: CAISDSKGERSIQYF

d_gene: -
v_gene: TRBV11-3
j_gene: TRBJ1-1
abundance: many
CDR3nt: TGTGCCTGCAGCTTAGGGGTGGGTGTGGACACTGAAGCTTTCTTT
CDR3aa: CACSLGVGVDTEAFF

d_gene: TRBD2
v_gene: TRBV6-6
j_gene: TRBJ2-1
abundance: many
CDR3nt: TGTGCCAGCAGTTATAGGCTAGCGGGTTACAATGAGCAGTTCTTC
CDR3aa: CASSYRLAGYNEQFF

d_gene: -
v_gene: TRBV11-3
j_gene: TRBJ2-2
abundance: many
CDR3nt: TGTGCCAGCAGCCCACGGGCGGTAAACACCGGGGAGCTGTTTTTT
CDR3aa: CASSPRAVNTGELFF

d_gene: -
v_gene: TRBV18
j_gene: TRBJ1-6
abundance: many
CDR3nt: TGTGCCAGCTCACCACCGGCGGATAATTCACCCCTCCACTTT
CDR3aa: CASSPPADNSPLHF

d_gene: -
v_gene: TRBV7-2
j_gene: TRBJ2-7
abundance: many
CDR3nt: TGTGCCAGCAGCGAGCGGCTGGTTGGTGAGCAGTACTTC
CDR3aa: CASSERLVGEQYF

d_gene: -
v_gene: TRBV6-1
j_gene: TRBJ2-1
abundance: many
CDR3nt: TGTGCCAGCAGCCCCTCCGGGACCTGGGGTAATGAGCAGTTCTTC
CDR3aa: CASSPSGTWGNEQFF

d_gene: TRBD1
v_gene: TRBV3-1
j_gene: TRBJ1-1
abundance: many
CDR3nt: TGTGCCAGCAGCCTACTTTCACAGGGGGCTGCTGAAGCTTTCTTT
CDR3aa: CASSLLSQGAAEAFF

d_gene: -
v_gene: TRBV28
j_gene: TRBJ1-2
abundance: many
CDR3nt: TGTGCCAGCAGTTTAAACAGGGTTAATGGCTACACCTTC
CDR3aa: CASSLNRVNGYTF

d_gene: TRBD1
v_gene: TRBV2
j_gene: TRBJ2-7
abundance: few
CDR3nt: TGTGCCAGCACCCTGCGTGGGGCGGGACAGGGGTCCTACGAGCAGTACTTC
CDR3aa: CASTLRGAGQGSYEQYF

d_gene: TRBD2
v_gene: TRBV6-2/TRBV6-3
j_gene: TRBJ2-5
abundance: -
CDR3nt: TGTGCCAGCAGTTACTCGGCTAGCGGGGTGGGTGTCGAGACCCAGTACTTC
CDR3aa: CASSYSASGVGVETQYF

d_gene: TRBD2
v_gene: TRBV12-3/TRBV12-4
j_gene: TRBJ2-1
abundance: many
CDR3nt: TGTGCCAGCAGTTTAGCGCAGGTAGCGGGCGCCAATGAGCAGTTCTTC
CDR3aa: CASSLAQVAGANEQFF

d_gene: -
v_gene: TRBV28
j_gene: TRBJ2-1
abundance: many
CDR3nt: TGTGCCAGCAGTTTATCCCAGGGGAGCTCCTACAATGAGCAGTTCTTC
CDR3aa: CASSLSQGSSYNEQFF

d_gene: -
v_gene: TRBV6-1
j_gene: TRBJ1-5
abundance: many
CDR3nt: TGTGCCAGCACTCCGGACTCCCTGGGGAATCAGCCCCAGCATTTT
CDR3aa: CASTPDSLGNQPQHF

d_gene: -
v_gene: TRBV7-2
j_gene: TRBJ2-7
abundance: -
CDR3nt: TGTGCCAGTAGCTCAAACCCAGGGGCGTCCTACGATCAGTACTTC
CDR3aa: CASSSNPGASYDQYF

d_gene: -
v_gene: TRBV18
j_gene: TRBJ2-5
abundance: many
CDR3nt: TGTGCCAGCTCACTAACGGGTGGGACCCAGTACTTC
CDR3aa: CASSLTGGTQYF

d_gene: -
v_gene: TRBV19
j_gene: TRBJ2-1
abundance: many
CDR3nt: TGTGCCAGTAGTATAGAGGCGACAGGCCCAACGTTCTTC
CDR3aa: CASSIEATGPTFF

d_gene: TRBD1
v_gene: TRBV28
j_gene: TRBJ2-7
abundance: many
CDR3nt: TGTGCCAGCAGTTTACTGGACAGGGGCTACGAGCAGTACTTC
CDR3aa: CASSLLDRGYEQYF